One T cell receptor (beta chain) is described in this entry. Its antigen target is currently unknown. Base-call qualities are not available, and no considerably larger clone is one nucleotide away. The CDR3 regions of human TCRbeta chains were analyzed by immunosequencing. For the original study's pipeline: Repertoire TCRs were checked for matches against a reference library of SARS-CoV-2-specific TCRs that had been generated using the MIRA antigen-specificity platform. Breadth meant the fraction of unique TCRs that were SARS-CoV-2-associated, whereas depth meant the fraction of total T cells that were SARS-CoV-2-associated. Each spike-specific TCR was assigned to its reactive spike region and to a CD4 or CD8 class using the MIRA data. Log10-transformed breadth and depth values were compared by one-way ANOVA with Sidak's multiple comparisons tests. Imported from immuneACCESS, the table was reduced by TCRdb to in-frame sequences with V and J called. These copies leave out some clones; in studies compared against another copy, an unresolved V gene accounts for under half, and the cause of the remainder is not known. V and J calls and clone size are as listed in that table; D and trimming were resolved from the DNA. Counted in this sample were roughly 100,000 clones; 75% to 95% of them appeared once. The ten top clones hold over 40% of the sample.

The sample's time point, from its label and the paper: baseline before first vaccination. The vaccinee samples were drawn from two UK trials, COV001 and COV002, one of which was a single-blind randomized controlled phase 2/3 trial testing AZD1222 (ChAdOx1 nCoV-19) in healthy adults. Trial participant PBMC samples were collected at day 0 and day 28 after the second dose for TCRbeta chain sequencing. The record originates from a study of T cell responses to AZD1222 COVID-19 vaccine (dated by TCRdb to 2020 to 2023). The study in broad terms: AZD1222 recipients whose second dose came at about 4 weeks and those whose second dose came at about 12 weeks were combined into one group, since spike-specific TCR depth and breadth did not differ between the two schedules. TCR sequencing covered more than 230 trial participants: about 210 given two doses of AZD1222 and around 26 given two doses of MenACWY control vaccine. Trial participants were enrolled by age into subgroups of 18-55, 56-69 and 70-plus years, and 148, 28 and 57 TCR-sequenced participants, respectively, were included in these subgroups.

Study-wide findings and limitations: Only five to seven AZD1222 recipients were SARS-CoV-2 seropositive at baseline, limiting conclusions about previously exposed vaccinees. Vaccine-associated CD4 TCRs spanned the whole spike protein, with dominant responses in regions 160-218 and 743-854. Participants were mostly white British and included more females than males, and it was suggested by the authors that clonal diversity may have been underestimated. The 56-69-year group was small, and its depth increase did not reach significance, likely because of low power. Because no day 14 peak-response samples were available, the repertoires could be characterized only after the peak T cell response. After two AZD1222 doses, spike-specific TCR breadth and depth were significantly higher than at day 0 and than in MenACWY recipients. Reportedly, almost half of the unique spike-specific TCRs recognized epitopes lying outside the regions that are mutated in the B.1.351 and B.1.1.7 variants.

From the cysteine through the phenylalanine, the CDR3 covers 12 amino acids. Of the read, only the CDR3 DNA is kept; its 36 bases are in frame from base 1. V was cut back by 3 bases and J by 7 bases, leaving a gap of 7 bases between them. The germline V gene supplies CDR1 MDHEN and CDR2 SYDVKM. The sequence came from an adult in good health. In this chain, TRBV28 is recombined with TRBJ1-5, with the D gene not clear enough to name. This specimen consisted of peripheral blood, obtained on day 0 of AZD1222 vaccination. The CDR3 reads CASSLERQPQHF. The DNA is as follows: TGTGCCAGCAGTTTGGAGAGACAGCCCCAGCATTTT.